Listed here is a single TCR beta chain. Its specific antigen is unknown. Per-nucleotide qualities are absent, and no much larger clonotype sits a single base away. The donors were included in the validation cohort of roughly 130 subjects, a group kept apart from the 666-subject first cohort. This entry comes from a study of cytomegalovirus exposure and HLA in healthy donors (dated by TCRdb to the late 2010s). In terms of the full investigation: According to a later analysis, the roughly 130 validation repertoires were produced on the same platform as the 666 repertoires of the first cohort. High-throughput TCR immunosequencing, statistical association of individual TCRs with disease status, and machine learning were combined to predict cytomegalovirus infection status. The study aimed to test whether cataloging public T cell receptors could reveal signatures of past pathogen exposure. In addition to the first cohort of around 670 subjects, a separate validation cohort of 120 different subjects was used.

The library relied on the immunoSEQ multiplex PCR assay. The study's own analysis went as follows. To diagnose cytomegalovirus status from the catalog of TCR beta chain sequences, a statistical classification framework was built. As stored in TCRdb, this immuneACCESS dataset retains in-frame rearrangements with V and J assigned. A fraction of the clones does not appear; measured against another copy, unresolved V genes explain less than half of the discrepancy, and the remainder lacks a known reason. D and trimming were read from the DNA, whereas the V and J calls and clone size are those reported in that table. The sample contains about 360,000 clones, 70% to 90% of them found a single time. Together, the top ten hold about 0.8% of the sample. The full study reports these points: Subsequent analysis determined that TCRs grouped into clusters in the first cohort also showed a tendency toward co-occurrence across the 130 or so validation repertoires, and 94% of cluster scores exceeded 0. A few of the identified cytomegalovirus-associated TCR beta chains were confirmed in vitro to be specific for cytomegalovirus antigens. It was suggested by the authors that the approach could potentially be generalized to other disease states and immunological phenotypes. The study gave a list of 150 to 200 TCR beta chains associated with cytomegalovirus. All 120 or so repertoires were used to score co-occurrence in the validation cohort in a later analysis, because that analysis had no HLA typing for the cohort. Most TCR sequences were observed very rarely across donors, whereas some public TCRs were present in many individuals. The classifier was reported to diagnose cytomegalovirus status with high specificity and sensitivity in both the original cohort and the validation cohort.

V ends up 4 bases short and J 2 bases short, with an unmatched junction base count of 5. The CDR3, cysteine through phenylalanine, is 15 amino acids long. The entry retains the CDR3 DNA only, 45 bases that are in frame from base 1. Reading the germline V gene gives CDR1 SGHAT and CDR2 FQNNGV. The source is a woman in her late teens or twenties in good health and CMV-seronegative. Sample: PBMCs. Recombination connected TRBV11-2 to TRBJ2-1, with 7 central nucleotides matching TRBD2. The DNA sequence is given as TGTGCCAGCAGCTCCCCCCGGGGGGCCTACAATGAGCAGTTCTTC. It specifies CASSSPRGAYNEQFF.